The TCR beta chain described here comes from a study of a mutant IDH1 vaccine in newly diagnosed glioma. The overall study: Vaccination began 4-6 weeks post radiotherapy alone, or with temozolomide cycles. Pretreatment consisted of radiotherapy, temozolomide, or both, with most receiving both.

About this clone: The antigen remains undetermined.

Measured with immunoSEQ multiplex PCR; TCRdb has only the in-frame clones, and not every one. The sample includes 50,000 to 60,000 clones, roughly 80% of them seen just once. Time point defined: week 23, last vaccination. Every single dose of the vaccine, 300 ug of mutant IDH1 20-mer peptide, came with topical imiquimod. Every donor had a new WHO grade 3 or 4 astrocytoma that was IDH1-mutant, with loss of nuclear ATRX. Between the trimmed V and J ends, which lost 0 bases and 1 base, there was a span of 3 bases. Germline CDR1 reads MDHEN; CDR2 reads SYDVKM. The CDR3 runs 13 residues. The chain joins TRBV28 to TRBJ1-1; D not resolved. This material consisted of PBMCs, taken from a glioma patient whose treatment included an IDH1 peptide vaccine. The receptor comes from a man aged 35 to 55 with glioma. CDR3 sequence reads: CASSLWGNTEAFF. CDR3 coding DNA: TGTGCCAGCAGTTTATGGGGGAACACTGAAGCTTTCTTT.